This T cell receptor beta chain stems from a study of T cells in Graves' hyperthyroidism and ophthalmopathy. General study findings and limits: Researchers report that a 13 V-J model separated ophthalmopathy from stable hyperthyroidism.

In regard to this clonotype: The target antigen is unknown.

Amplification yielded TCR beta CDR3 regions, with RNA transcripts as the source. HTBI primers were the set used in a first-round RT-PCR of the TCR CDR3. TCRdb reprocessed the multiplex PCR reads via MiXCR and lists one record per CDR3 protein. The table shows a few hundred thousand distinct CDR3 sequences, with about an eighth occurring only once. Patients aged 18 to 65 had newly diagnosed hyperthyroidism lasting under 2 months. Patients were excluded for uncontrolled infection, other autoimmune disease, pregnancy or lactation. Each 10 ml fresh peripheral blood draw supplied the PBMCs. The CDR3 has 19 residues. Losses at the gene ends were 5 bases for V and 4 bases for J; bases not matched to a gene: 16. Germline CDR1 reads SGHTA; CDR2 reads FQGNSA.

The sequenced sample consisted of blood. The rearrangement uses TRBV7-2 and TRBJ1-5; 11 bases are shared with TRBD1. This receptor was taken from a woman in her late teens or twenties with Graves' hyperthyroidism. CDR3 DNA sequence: TGTGCCAGCAGCCCTCGTTTACCGGGACAGGGGGTCGGTAATCAGCCCCAGCATTTT. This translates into CASSPRLPGQGVGNQPQHF.